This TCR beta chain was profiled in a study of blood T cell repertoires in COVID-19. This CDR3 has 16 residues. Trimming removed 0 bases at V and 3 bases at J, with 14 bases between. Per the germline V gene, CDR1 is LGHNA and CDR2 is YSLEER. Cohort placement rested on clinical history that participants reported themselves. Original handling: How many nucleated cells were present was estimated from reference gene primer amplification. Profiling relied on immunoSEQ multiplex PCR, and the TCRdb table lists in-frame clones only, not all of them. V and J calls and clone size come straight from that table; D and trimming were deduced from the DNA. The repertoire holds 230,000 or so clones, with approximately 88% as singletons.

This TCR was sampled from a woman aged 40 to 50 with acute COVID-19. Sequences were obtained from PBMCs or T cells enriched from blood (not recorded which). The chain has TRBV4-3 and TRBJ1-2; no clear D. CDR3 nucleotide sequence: TGCGCCAGCAGCCAAGATGTCGGCAGGTCCCACTATGGCTACACCTTC. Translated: CASSQDVGRSHYGYTF.